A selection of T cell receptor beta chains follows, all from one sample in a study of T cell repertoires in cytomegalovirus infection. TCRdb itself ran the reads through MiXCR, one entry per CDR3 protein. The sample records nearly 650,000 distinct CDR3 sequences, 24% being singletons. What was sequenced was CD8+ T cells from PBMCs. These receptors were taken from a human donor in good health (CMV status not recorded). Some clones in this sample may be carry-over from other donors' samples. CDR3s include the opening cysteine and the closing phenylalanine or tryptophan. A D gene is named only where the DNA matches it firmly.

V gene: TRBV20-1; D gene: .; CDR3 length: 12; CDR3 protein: CSGVRNTGELFF
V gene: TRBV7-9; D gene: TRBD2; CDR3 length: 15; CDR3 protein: CASSFSGGPTSEQFF
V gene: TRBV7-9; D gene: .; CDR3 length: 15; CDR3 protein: CASSGKGITNEKLFF
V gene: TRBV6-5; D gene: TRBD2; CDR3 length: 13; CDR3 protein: CASSSGEPYEQYF
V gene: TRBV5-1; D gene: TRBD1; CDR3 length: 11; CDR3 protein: CASRSGTGQFF
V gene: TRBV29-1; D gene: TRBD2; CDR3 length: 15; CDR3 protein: CSVEDQTSGGFPQYF
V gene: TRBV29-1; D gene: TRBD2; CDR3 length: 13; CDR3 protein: CGSAGGPYNEQFF
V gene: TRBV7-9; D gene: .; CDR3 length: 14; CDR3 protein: CASTLPSSYNEQFF
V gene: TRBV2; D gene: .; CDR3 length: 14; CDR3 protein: CASSPWVKGGELFF
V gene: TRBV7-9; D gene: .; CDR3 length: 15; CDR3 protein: CASSLGRGTNTEAFF
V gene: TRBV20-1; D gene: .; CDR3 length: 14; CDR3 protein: CSARAPDLRDEQFF
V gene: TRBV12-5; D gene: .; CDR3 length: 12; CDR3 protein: CASGLRQDTQYF
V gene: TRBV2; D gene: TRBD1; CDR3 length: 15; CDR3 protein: CASWPGQGGDQPQHF
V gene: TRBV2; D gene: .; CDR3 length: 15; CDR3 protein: CASRGTLPPLKTQYF
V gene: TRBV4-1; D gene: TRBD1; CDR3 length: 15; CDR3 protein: CASSLTRGSNQPQHF
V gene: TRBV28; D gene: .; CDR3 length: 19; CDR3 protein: CASSLVLGTQRSSTDTQYF
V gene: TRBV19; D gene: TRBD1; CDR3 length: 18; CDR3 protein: CASSSLNPRRQGAHGYTF
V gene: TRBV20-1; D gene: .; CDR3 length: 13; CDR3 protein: CSAHGDGTGTQYF
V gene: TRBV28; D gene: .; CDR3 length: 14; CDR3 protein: CASLGGDSNQPQHF
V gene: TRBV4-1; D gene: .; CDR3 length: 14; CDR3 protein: CASSQRRAGFGYTF
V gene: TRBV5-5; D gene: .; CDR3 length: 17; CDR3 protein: CASSLEGDGGPQETQYF
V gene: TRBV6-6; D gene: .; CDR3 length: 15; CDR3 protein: CASSYVTGRNQPQHF
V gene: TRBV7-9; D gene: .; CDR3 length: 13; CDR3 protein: CASRKQGGDRYTF
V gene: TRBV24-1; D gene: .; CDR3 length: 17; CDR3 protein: CATSDPSQDPSYNEQFF
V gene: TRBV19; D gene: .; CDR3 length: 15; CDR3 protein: CASSSSVSSYNEQFF
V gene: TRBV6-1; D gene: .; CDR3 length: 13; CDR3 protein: CASNSLGATEAFF
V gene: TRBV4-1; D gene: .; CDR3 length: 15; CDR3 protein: CASSQGTSLYNEQFF
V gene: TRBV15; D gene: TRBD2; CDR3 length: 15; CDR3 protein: CATSRVAGRDETQYF
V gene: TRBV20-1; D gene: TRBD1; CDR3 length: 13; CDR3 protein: CSAKTGYWGEAFF
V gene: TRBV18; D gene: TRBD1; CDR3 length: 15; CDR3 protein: CASSPYQDRLNIQYF
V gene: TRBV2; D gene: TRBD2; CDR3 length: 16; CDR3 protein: CASRETSWGEADTQYF
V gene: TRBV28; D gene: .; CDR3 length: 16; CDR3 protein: CASSSPGRTPLETQYF
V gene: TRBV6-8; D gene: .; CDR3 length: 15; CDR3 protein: CASSYKRAFQETQYF
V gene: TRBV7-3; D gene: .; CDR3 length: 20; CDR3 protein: CASSLHPLGDTDPQDYGYTF
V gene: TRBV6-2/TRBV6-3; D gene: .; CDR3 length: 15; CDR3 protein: CASSYQTQGSYGYTF
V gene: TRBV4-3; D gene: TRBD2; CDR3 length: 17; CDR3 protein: CASSQDVAGGLTDTQYF
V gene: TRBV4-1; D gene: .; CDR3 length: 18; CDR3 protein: CASSQGRRLDGNTGELFF
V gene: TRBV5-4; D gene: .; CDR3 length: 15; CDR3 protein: CASSLGPLGSDTQYF
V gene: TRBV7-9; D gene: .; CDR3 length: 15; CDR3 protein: CASSLVGLGGDEQFF
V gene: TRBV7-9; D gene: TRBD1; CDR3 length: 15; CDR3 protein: CASSSAGTGGNEQFF
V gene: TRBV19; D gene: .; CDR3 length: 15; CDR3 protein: CASSIAGDSYNEQFF
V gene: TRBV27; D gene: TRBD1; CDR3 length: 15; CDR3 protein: CASSLWQGAPGELFF
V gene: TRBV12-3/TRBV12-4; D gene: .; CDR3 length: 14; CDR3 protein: CASSSLSSYNEQFF
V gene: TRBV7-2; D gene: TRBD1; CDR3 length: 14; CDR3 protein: CASSLGGTEETQYF
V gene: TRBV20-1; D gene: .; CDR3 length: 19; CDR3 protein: CSAETNTVKRFDSGNTIYF
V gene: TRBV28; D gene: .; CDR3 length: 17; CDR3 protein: CASSRPGTLTLNTEAFF
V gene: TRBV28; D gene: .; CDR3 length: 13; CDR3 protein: CAASRGSNQPQHF
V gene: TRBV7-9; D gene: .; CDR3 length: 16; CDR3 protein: CASSSRDITPNYGCTF
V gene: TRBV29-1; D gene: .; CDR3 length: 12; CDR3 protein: CSALFSYNEQFF
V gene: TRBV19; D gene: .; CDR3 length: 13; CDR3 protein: CASSTLYQETQYF
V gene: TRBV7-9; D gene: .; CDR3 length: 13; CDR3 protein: CASSLQGTGELFF
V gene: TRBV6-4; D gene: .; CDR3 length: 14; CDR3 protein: CASSEGPGVTEAYF
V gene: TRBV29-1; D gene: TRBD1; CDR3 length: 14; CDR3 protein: CSVDTGGVTGELFF
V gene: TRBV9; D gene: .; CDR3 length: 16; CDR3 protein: CASSVEEGSNTGELFF
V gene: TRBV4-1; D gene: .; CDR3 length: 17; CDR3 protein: CASSQERIRPGNTEAFF